This T cell receptor (beta chain) emerged from a study of cytomegalovirus exposure and HLA in healthy donors. With regard to this clone: Relative to the germline gene, one junction end is altered; a read error may explain this.

The CDR3 is 16 amino acids. The germline CDR1 and CDR2 sequences are SEHNR and FQNEAQ (reference sequence). Primers for the PCR totalled 60 Vbeta and 13 Jbeta. Using immunoSEQ multiplex PCR, the repertoire was profiled, and TCRdb retains in-frame clones only, with some absent. The table records under 200,000 clones, 80% of them present only once. The sample consisted of PBMCs. This sequence originates from a male donor in good health and CMV-seropositive. This chain uses TRBV7-9 with TRBJ2-7, with 10 bases aligning to TRBD1. CDR3 protein: CSSSFGEDRGSYEQYF. In DNA, the CDR3 is TGTTCCAGCAGCTTTGGGGAGGACAGGGGGTCGTACGAGCAGTACTTC.